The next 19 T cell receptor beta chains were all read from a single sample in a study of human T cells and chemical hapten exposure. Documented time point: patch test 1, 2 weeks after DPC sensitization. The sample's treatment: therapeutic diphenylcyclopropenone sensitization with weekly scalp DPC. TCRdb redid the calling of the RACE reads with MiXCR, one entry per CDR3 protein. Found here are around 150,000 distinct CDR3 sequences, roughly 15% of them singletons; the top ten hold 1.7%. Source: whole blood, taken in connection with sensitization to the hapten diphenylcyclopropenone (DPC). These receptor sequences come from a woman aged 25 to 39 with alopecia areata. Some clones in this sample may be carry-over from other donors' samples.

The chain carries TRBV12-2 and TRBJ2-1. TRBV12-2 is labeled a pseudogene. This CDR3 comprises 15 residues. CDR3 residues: CASRPRTSSYNEQFF. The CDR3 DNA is TGTGCAAGTCGCCCCCGAACGAGCTCCTACAATGAGCAGTTCTTC.

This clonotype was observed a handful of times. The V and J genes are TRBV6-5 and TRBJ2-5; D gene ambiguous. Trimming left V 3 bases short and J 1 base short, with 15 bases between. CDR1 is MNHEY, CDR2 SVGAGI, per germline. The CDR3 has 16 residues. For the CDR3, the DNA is TGTGCCAGCAGTTATAGTGTTCGTGGGTCCCAAGAGACCCAGTACTTC. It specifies CASSYSVRGSQETQYF.

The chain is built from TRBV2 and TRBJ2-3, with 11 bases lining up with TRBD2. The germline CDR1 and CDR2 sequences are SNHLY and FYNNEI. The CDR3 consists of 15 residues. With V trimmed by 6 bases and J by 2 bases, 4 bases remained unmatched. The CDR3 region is CASSGTSGFTDTQYF. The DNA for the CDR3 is TGTGCCAGCAGCGGGACTAGCGGTTTCACAGATACGCAGTATTTT.

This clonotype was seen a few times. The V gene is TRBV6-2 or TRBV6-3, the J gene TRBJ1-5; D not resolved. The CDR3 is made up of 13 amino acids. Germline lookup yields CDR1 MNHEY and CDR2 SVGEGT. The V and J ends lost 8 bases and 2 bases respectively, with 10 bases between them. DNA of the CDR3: TGTGCCAGCCGCCTAGATGGCAATCAGCCCCAGCATTTT. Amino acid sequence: CASRLDGNQPQHF.

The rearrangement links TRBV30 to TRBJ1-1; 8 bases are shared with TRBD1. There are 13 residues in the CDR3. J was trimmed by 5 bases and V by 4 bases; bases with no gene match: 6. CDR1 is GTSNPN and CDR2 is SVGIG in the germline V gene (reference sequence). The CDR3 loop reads CAWTRRGHTEAFF. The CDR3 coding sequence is TGTGCCTGGACCCGCAGGGGGCATACTGAAGCTTTCTTT.

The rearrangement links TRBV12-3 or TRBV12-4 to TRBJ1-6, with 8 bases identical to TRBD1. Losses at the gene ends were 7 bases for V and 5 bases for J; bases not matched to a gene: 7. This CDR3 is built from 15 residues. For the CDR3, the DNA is TGTGCCAGCACCGCCGGGACAGGCCATAATTCACCCCTCCACTTT. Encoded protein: CASTAGTGHNSPLHF.

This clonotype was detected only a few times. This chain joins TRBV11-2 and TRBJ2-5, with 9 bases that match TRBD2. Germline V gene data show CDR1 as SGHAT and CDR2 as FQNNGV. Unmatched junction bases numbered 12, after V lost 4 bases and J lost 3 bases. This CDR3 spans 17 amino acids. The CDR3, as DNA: TGTGCCAGCAGCTCCCGTTATATGGCTAGCGGGGAAGAGACCCAGTACTTC. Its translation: CASSSRYMASGEETQYF.

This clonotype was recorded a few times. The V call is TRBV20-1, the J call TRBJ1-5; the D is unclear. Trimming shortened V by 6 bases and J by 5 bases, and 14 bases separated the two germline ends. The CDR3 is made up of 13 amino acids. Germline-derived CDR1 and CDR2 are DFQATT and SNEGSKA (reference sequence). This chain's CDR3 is CSAEKDGDQPQHF. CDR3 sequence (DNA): TGCAGTGCCGAAAAGGACGGAGATCAGCCCCAGCATTTT.

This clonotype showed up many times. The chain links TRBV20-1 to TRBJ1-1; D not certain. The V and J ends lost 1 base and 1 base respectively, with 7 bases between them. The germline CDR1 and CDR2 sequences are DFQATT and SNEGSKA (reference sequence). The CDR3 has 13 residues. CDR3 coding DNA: TGCAGTGCTAGAGTCCGATGGAACACTGAAGCTTTCTTT. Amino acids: CSARVRWNTEAFF.

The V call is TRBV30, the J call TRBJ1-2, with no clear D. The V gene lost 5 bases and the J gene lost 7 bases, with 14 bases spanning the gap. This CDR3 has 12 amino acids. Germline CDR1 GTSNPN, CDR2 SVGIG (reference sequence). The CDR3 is CAWALGSRGYTF. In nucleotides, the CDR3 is TGTGCCTGGGCTCTGGGTAGCCGTGGCTACACCTTC.

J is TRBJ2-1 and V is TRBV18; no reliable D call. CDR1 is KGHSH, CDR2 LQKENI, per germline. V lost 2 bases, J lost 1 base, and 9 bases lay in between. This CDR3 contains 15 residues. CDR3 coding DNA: TGTGCCAGCTCACCATTTCAAGGATCCTACAATGAGCAGTTCTTC. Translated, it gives CASSPFQGSYNEQFF.

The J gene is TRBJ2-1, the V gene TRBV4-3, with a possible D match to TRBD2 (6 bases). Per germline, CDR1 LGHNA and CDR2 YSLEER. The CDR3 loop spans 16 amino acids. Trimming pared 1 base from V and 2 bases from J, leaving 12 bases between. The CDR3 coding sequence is TGCGCCAGCAGCCAAGTCCCCGGGGGTACCTACAATGAGCAGTTCTTC. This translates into CASSQVPGGTYNEQFF.

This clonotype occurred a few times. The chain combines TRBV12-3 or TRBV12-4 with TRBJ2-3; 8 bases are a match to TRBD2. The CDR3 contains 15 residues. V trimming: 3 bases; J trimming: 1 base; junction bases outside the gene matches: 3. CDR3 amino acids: CASSFSGAGTDTQYF. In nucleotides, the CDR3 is TGTGCCAGCAGTTTTAGCGGGGCGGGCACAGATACGCAGTATTTT.

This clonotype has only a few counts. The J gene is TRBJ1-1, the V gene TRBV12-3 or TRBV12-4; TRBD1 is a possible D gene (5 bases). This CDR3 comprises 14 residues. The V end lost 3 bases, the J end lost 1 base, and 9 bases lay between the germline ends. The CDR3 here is CASSFETANTEAFF. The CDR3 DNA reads TGTGCCAGCAGTTTTGAGACAGCGAACACTGAAGCTTTCTTT.

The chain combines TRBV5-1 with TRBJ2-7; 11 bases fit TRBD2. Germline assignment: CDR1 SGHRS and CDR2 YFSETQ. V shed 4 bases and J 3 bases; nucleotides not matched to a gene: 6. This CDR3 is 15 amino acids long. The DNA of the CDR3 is TGCGCCAGCAGCCCCGGGACTAGCGGCATCTACGAGCAGTACTTC. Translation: CASSPGTSGIYEQYF. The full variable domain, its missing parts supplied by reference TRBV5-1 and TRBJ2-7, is KAGVTQTPRYLIKTRGQQVTLSCSPISGHRSVSWYQQTPGQGLQFLFEYFSETQRNKGNFPGRFSGRQFSNSRSEMNVSTLELGDSALYLCASSPGTSGIYEQYFGPGTRLTVT.

CDR3 DNA sequence: TGCGCCAGCAGCCCTCTAGGCAGTTACGCAGATACGCAGTATTTT. It specifies CASSPLGSYADTQYF. The V gene is TRBV5-1, the J gene TRBJ2-3; D not certain. V was clipped by 4 bases and J by 4 bases, with 16 bases between them. The CDR3 runs 15 residues. The germline V gene encodes CDR1 SGHRS and CDR2 YFSETQ.

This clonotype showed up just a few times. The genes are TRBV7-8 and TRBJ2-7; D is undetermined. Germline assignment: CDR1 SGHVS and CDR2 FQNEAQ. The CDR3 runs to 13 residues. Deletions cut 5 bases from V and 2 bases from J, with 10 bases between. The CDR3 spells CASSPRSPYEQYF. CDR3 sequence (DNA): TGTGCCAGCAGCCCGCGAAGTCCCTACGAGCAGTACTTC. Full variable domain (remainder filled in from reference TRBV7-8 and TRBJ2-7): GAGVSQSPRYKVAKRGQDVALRCDPISGHVSLFWYQQALGQGPEFLTYFQNEAQLDKSGLPSDRFFAERPEGSVSTLKIQRTQQEDSAVYLCASSPRSPYEQYFGPGTRLTVT.

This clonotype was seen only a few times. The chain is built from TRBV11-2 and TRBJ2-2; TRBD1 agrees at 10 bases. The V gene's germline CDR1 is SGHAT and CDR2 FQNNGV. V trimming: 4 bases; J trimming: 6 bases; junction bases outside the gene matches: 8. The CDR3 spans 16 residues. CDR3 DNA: TGTGCCAGCAGCTCCCGGGACAGGGGAGCCCCCGGGGAGCTGTTTTTT. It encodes CASSSRDRGAPGELFF.

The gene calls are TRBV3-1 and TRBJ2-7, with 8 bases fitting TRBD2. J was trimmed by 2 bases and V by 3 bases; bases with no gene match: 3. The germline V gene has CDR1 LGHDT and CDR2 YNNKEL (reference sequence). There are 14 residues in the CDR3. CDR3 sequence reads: CASSHGTRAYEQYF. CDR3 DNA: TGTGCCAGCAGCCATGGGACTAGGGCCTACGAGCAGTACTTC.